One T cell receptor beta chain is described in this entry. Antigen unknown. PCR used 60 Vbeta primers and 13 Jbeta primers. Clones were sequenced by immunoSEQ multiplex PCR, and TCRdb holds only the in-frame ones, with some missing. Of approximately 170,000 clones in the sample, around 77% were seen once. This sample stems from a study of cytomegalovirus exposure and HLA in healthy donors. Broader study findings: Within a later analysis, the majority of CMV-associated TCR beta chains appeared HLA-restricted.

This CDR3 has 17 amino acids. Trimming cost V 1 base and J 4 bases; bases outside gene matches: 9. The V gene's germline CDR1 is SGHAT and CDR2 FQNNGV. The specimen sequenced was PBMCs. This TCR derives from a young woman in good health and CMV-seronegative. V gene TRBV11-2 combines with J gene TRBJ1-4; 7 positions agree with TRBD1. CDR3: CASSLAPRGSVNEKLFF. CDR3 DNA: TGTGCCAGCAGCTTAGCCCCCAGGGGGAGCGTTAATGAAAAACTGTTTTTT.